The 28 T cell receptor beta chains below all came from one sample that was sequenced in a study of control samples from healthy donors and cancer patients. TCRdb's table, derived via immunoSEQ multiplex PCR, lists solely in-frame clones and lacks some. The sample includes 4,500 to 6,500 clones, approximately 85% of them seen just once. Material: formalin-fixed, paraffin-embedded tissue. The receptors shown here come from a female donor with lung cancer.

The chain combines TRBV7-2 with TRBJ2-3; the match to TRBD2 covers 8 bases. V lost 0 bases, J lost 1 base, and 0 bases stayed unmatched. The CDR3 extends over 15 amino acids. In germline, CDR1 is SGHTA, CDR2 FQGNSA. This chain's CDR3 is CASSLAAGGTDTQYF. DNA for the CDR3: TGTGCCAGCAGCTTAGCAGCGGGAGGCACAGATACGCAGTATTTT.

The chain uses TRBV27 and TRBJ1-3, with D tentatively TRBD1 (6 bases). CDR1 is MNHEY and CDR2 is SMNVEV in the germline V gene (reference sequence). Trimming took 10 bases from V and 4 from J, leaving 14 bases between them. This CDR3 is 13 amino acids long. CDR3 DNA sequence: TGTGCCACGAGGGGGTTGCAAGGAAACACCATATATTTT. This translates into CATRGLQGNTIYF.

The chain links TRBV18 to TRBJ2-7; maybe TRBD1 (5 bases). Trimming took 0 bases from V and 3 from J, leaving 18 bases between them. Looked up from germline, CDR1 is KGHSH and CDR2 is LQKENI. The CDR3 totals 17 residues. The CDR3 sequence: CASSPPGSQGNIYEQYF. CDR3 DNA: TGTGCCAGCTCACCACCCGGATCCCAGGGCAACATCTACGAGCAGTACTTC.

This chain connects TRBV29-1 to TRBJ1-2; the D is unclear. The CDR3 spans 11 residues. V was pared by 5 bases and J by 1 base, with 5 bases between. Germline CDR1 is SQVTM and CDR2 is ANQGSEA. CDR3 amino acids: CSVRDNYGYTF. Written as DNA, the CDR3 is TGCAGCGTTAGGGATAACTATGGCTACACCTTC. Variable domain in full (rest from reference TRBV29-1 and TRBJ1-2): SAVISQKPSRDICQRGTSLTIQCQVDSQVTMMFWYRQQPGQSLTLIATANQGSEATYESGFVIDKFPISRPNLTFSTLTVSNMSPEDSSIYLCSVRDNYGYTFGSGTRLTVV.

CDR3 amino acids: CASSTMTGVQETQYF. In DNA, the CDR3 is TGTGCCAGTAGTACGATGACAGGGGTGCAAGAGACCCAGTACTTC. This chain links TRBV19 with TRBJ2-5; 8 positions agree with TRBD1. The germline V gene has CDR1 LNHDA and CDR2 SQIVND (reference sequence). With V trimmed by 4 bases and J by 2 bases, 6 bases remained unmatched. This CDR3 has 15 residues.

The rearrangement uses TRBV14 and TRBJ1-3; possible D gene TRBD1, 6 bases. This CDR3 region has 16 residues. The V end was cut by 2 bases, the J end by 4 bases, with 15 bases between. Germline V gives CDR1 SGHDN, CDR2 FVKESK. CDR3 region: CASSQRGGAEGNTIYF. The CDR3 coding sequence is TGTGCCAGCAGCCAACGCGGGGGCGCGGAAGGAAACACCATATATTTT.

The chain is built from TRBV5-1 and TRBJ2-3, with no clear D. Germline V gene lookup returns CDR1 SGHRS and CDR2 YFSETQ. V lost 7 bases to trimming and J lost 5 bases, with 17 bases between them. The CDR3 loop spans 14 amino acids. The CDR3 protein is CASFPDGIGDTQYF. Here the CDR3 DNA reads TGCGCCAGCTTCCCTGATGGGATAGGAGATACGCAGTATTTT.

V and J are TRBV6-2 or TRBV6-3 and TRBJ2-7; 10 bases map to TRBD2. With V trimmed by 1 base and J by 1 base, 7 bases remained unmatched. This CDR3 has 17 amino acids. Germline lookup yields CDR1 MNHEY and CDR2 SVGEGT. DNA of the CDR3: TGTGCCAGCAGTTACTACCCGGGACTAGCGAATTCCTACGAGCAGTACTTC. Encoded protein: CASSYYPGLANSYEQYF.

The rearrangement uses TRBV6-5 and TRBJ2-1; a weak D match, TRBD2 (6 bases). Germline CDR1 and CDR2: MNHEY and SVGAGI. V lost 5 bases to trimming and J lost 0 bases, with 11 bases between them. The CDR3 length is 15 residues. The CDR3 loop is CASSRDGSSYNEQFF. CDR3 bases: TGTGCCAGCAGTCGGGACGGGAGCTCCTACAATGAGCAGTTCTTC.

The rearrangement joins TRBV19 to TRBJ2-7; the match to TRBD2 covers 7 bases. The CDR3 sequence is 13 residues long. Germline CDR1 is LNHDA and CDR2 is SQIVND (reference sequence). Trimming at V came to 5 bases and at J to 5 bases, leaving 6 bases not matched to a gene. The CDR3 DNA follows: TGTGCCAGTAGTCCGGCGGGGGAGAACGAGCAGTACTTC. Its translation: CASSPAGENEQYF.

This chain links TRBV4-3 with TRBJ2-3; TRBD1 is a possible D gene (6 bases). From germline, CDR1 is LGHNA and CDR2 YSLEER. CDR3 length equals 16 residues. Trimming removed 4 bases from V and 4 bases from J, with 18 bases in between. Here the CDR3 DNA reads TGCGCCAGCAGCCCAGCAGGGGTTTCGGGCTCAGATACGCAGTATTTT. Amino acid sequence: CASSPAGVSGSDTQYF.

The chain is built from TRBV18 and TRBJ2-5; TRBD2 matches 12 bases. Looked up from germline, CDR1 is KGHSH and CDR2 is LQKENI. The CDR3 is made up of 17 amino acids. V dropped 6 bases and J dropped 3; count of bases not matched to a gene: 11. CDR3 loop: CASSPPGLAGRKETQYF. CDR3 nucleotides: TGTGCCAGCTCGCCCCCCGGACTAGCGGGAAGAAAAGAGACCCAGTACTTC.

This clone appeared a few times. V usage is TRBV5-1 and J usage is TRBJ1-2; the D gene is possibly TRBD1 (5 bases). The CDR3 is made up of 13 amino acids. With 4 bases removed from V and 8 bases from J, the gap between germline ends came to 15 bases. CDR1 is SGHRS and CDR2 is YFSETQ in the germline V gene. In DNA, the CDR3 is TGCGCCAGCAGCCCGGACACCCCTTGGGGCTACACCTTC. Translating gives CASSPDTPWGYTF.

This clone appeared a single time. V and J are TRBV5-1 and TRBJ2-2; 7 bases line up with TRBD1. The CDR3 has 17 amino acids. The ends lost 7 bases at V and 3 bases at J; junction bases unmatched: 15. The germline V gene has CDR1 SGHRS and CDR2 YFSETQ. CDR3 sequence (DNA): TGCGCCAGCCGGTCTCGGCTGGGACAGACATACACCGGGGAGCTGTTTTTT. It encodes CASRSRLGQTYTGELFF. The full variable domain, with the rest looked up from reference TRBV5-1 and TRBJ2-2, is KAGVTQTPRYLIKTRGQQVTLSCSPISGHRSVSWYQQTPGQGLQFLFEYFSETQRNKGNFPGRFSGRQFSNSRSEMNVSTLELGDSALYLCASRSRLGQTYTGELFFGEGSRLTVL.

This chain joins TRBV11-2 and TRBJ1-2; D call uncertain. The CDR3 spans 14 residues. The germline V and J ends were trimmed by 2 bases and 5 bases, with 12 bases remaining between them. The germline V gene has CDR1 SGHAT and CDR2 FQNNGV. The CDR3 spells CASSLRDGGYGYTF. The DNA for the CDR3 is TGTGCCAGCAGCTTACGTGACGGCGGGTATGGCTACACCTTC.

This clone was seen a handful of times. For the CDR3, the DNA is TGTGCCAGCAGCCGTGGTGAGCTGGCCACAGATACGCAGTATTTT. It specifies CASSRGELATDTQYF. This chain uses TRBV5-6 with TRBJ2-3; unclear D gene. Germline CDR1 SGHDT, CDR2 YYEEEE. This CDR3 contains 15 residues. Trimming left V 4 bases short and J 2 bases short, with 14 bases between.

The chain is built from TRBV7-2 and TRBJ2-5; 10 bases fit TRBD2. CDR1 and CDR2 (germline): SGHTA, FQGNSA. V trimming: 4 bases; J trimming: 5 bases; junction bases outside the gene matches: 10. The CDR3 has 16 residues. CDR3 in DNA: TGTGCCAGCAGCTGGGTTTCTAGCGGGAGCGGGGAGACCCAGTACTTC. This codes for CASSWVSSGSGETQYF.

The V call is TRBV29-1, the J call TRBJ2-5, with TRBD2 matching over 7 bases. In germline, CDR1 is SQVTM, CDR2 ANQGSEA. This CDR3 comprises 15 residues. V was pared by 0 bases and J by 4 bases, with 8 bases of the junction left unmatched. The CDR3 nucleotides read TGCAGCGTTGAAGAAGGCGGGAGAGGGAGAGAGACCCAGTACTTC. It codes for CSVEEGGRGRETQYF.

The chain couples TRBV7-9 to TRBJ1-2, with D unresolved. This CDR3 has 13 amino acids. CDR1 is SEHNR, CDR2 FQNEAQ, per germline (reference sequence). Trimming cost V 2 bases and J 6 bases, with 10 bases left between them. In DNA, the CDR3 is TGTGCCAGCAGCTTAAGCCGTCCGGATGGCTACACCTTC. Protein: CASSLSRPDGYTF.

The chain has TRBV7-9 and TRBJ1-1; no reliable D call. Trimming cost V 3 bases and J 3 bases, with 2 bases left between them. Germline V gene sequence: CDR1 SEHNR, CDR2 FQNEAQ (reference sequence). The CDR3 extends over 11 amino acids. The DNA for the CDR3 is TGTGCCAGCAGCTTCGACACTGAAGCTTTCTTT. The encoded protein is CASSFDTEAFF.

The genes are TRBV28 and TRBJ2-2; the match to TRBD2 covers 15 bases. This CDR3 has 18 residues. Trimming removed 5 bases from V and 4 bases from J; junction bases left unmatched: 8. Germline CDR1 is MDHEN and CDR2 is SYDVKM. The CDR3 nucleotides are TGTGCCAGCAGTCATGGACTAGCGGGAGGGCCGGGCACCGGGGAGCTGTTTTTT. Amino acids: CASSHGLAGGPGTGELFF.

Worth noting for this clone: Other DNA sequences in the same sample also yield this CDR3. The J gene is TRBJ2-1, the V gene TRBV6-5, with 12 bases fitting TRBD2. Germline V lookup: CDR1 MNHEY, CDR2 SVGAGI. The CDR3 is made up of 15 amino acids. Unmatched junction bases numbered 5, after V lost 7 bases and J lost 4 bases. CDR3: CASNLAGGPYNEQFF. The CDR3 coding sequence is TGTGCCAGCAACCTAGCGGGAGGGCCTTACAATGAGCAGTTCTTC.

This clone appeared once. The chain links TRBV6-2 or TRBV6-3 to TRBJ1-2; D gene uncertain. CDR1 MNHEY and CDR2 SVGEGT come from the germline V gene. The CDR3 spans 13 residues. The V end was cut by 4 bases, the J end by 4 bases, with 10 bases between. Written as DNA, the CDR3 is TGTGCCAGCAGTTCCCGCCTGGGCTATGGCTACACCTTC. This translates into CASSSRLGYGYTF.

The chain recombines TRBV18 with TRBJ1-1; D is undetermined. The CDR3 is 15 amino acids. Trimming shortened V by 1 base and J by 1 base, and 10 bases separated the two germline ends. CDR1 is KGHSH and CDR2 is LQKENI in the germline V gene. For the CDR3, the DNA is TGTGCCAGCTCACCACAAGTGGGTCCGAACACTGAAGCTTTCTTT. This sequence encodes CASSPQVGPNTEAFF.

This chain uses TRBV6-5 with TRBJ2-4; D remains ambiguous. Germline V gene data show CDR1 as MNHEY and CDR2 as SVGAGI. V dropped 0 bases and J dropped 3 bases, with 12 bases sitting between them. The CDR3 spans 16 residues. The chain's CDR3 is CASSYSGPLGKNIQYF. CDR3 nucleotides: TGTGCCAGCAGTTACTCAGGGCCCTTAGGCAAAAACATTCAGTACTTC.

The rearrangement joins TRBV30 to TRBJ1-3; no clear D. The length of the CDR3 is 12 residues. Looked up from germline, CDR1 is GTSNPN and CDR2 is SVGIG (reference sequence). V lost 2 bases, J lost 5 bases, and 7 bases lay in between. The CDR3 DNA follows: TGTGCCTGGAGTACCGGACGAAACACCATATATTTT. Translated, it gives CAWSTGRNTIYF.

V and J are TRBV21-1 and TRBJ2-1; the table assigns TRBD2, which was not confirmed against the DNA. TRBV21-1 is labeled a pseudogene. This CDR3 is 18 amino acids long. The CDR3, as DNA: TGTGCCAGCAGCCCAAAAGAGATCACTAGCGAACCAAACAATGAGCAGTTCTTC. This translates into CASSPKEITSEPNNEQFF.

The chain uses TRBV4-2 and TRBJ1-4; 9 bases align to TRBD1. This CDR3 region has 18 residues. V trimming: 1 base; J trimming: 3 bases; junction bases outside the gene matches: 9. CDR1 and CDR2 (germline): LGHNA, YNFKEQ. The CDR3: CASSQAAGQGFSNEKLFF. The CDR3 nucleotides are TGTGCCAGCAGCCAAGCCGCAGGACAGGGGTTTTCTAATGAAAAACTGTTTTTT.